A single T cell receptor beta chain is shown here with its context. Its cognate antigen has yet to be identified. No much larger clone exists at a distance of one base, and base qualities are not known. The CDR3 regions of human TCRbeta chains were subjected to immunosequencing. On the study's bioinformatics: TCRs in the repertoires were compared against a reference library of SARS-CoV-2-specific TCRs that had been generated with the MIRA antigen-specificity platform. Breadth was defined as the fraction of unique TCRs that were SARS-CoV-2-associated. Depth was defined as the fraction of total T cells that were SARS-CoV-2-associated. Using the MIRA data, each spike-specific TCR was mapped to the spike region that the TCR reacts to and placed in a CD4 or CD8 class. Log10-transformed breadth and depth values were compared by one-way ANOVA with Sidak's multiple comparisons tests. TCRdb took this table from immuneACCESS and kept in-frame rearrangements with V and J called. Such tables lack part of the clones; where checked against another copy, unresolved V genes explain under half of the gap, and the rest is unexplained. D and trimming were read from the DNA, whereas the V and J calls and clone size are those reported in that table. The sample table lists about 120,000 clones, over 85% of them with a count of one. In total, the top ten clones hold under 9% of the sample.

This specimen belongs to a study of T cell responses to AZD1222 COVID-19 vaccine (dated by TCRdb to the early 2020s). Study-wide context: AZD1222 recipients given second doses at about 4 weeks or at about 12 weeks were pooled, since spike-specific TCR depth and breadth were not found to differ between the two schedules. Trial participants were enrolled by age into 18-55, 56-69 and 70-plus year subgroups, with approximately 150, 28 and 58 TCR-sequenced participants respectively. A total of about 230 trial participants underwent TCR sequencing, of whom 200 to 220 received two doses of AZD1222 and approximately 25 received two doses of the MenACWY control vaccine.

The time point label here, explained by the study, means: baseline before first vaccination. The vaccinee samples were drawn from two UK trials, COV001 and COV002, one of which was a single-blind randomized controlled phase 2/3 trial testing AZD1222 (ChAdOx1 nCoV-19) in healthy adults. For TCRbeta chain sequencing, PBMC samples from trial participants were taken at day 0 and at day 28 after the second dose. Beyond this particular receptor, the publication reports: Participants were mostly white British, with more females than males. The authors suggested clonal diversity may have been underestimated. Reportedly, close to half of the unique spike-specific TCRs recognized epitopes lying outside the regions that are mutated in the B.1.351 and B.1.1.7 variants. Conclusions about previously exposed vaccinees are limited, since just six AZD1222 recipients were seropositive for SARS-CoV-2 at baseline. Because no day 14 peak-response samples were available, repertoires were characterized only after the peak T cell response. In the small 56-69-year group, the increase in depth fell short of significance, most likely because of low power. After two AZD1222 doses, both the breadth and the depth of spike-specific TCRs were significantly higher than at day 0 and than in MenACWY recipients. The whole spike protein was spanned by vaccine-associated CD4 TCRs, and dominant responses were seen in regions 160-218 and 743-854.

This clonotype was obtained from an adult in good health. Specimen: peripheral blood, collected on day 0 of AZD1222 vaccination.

In nucleotide form, the sequence is TGTGCCAGCAGTTACAACCGGGACAGAGATCAGCCCCAGCATTTT. This sequence encodes CASSYNRDRDQPQHF. The chain couples TRBV27 to TRBJ1-5; a stretch of 7 junction bases matches TRBD1. The germline V gene (reference sequence) specifies MNHEY as CDR1 and SMNVEV as CDR2. Spanning cysteine to phenylalanine, the CDR3 consists of 15 amino acids. The only DNA kept is the CDR3, 45 bases in frame from the first base. Trimming removed 4 bases from V and 5 bases from J; the gene matches leave 8 bases unexplained.